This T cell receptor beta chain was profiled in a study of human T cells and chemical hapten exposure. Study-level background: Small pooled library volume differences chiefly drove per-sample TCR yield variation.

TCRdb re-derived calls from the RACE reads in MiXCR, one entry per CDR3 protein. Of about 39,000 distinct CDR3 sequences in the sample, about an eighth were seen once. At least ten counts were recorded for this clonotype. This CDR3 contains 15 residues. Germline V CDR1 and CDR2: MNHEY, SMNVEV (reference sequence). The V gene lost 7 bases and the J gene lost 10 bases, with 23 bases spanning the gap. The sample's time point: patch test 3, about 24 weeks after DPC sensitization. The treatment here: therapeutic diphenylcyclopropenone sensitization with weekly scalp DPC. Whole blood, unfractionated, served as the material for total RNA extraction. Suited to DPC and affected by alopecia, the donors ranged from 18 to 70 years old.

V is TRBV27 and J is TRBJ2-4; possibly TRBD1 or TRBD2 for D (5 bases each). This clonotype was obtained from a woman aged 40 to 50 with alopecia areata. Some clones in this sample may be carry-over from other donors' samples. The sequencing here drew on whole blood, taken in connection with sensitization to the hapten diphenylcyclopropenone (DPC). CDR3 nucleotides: TGTGCCAGCATACGGGATGCCGCAGGGATCGGGATTCAGTACTTC. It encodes CASIRDAAGIGIQYF.